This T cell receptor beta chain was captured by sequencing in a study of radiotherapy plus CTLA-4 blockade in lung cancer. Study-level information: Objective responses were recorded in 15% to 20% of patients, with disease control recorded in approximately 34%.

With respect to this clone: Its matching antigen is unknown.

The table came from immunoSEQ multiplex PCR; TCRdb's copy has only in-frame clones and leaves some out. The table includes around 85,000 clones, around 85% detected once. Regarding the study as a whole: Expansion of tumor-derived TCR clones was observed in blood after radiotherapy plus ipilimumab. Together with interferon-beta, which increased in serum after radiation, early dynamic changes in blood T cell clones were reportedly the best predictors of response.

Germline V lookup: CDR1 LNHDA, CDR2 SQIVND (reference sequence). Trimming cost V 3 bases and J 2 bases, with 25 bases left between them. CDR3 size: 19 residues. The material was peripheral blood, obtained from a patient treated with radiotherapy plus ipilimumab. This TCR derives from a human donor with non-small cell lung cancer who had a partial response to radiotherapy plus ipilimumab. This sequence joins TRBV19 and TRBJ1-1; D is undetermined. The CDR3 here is CASSISGVRTRLLNTEAFF. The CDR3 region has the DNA TGTGCCAGTAGTATCTCGGGAGTACGAACGCGGCTCTTAAACACTGAAGCTTTCTTT.